A single sample is the source of the 18 T cell receptor beta chains below, sequenced in a study of blood T cell repertoires in COVID-19. Repertoires were generated with immunoSEQ multiplex PCR, while TCRdb's copy carries only in-frame clones and drops some. Of 150,000 to 200,000 clones in the sample, about 85% are singletons; the top ten hold about 1.2%. The sample comprised peripheral blood. Receptor source: a man in his 60s who had recovered from COVID-19.

V gene TRBV18 combines with J gene TRBJ2-1; weak D call: TRBD1 (8 bases). Trimming pared 6 bases from V and 7 bases from J, leaving 22 bases between. This CDR3 has 16 amino acids. Germline V gene lookup returns CDR1 KGHSH and CDR2 LQKENI. CDR3 in amino acids: CASSQEGQGAGNEQFF. Written as DNA, the CDR3 is TGTGCCAGCTCTCAAGAAGGACAGGGAGCGGGGAATGAGCAGTTCTTC.

The genes are TRBV12-3 or TRBV12-4 and TRBJ1-2, with 9 positions matching TRBD1. V shed 6 bases and J 7 bases; nucleotides not matched to a gene: 6. This CDR3 contains 13 residues. This chain's CDR3 is CASSPGQGTGYTF. CDR3 DNA: TGTGCCAGCAGCCCTGGACAGGGGACTGGCTACACCTTC.

J is TRBJ2-6 and V is TRBV5-4; 8 bases are a match to TRBD1. The germline V gene has CDR1 SGHNT and CDR2 YYREEE (reference sequence). This CDR3 contains 17 residues. Trimming at V came to 4 bases and at J to 0 bases, leaving 6 bases not matched to a gene. CDR3 amino acids: CASSRGQDSSGANVLTF. The CDR3 bases are TGTGCCAGCAGCCGGGGACAGGACAGCTCTGGGGCCAACGTCCTGACTTTC. The entire variable domain, with the rest obtained from reference TRBV5-4 and TRBJ2-6, is as follows: ETGVTQSPTHLIKTRGQQVTLRCSSQSGHNTVSWYQQALGQGPQFIFQYYREEENGRGNFPPRFSGLQFPNYSSELNVNALELDDSALYLCASSRGQDSSGANVLTFGAGSRLTVL.

The sample holds a few counts of this clone. The chain couples TRBV5-6 to TRBJ2-7; TRBD2 might be the D (6 bases). This CDR3 comprises 16 residues. Trimming removed 3 bases at V and 2 bases at J, with 18 bases between. In germline, CDR1 is SGHDT, CDR2 YYEEEE. CDR3 in amino acids: CASSWAVGGPTYEQYF. CDR3 in DNA: TGTGCCAGCAGCTGGGCGGTCGGGGGACCTACCTACGAGCAGTACTTC.

The rearrangement uses TRBV6-2 or TRBV6-3 and TRBJ2-7; 8 bases map to TRBD2. In germline, CDR1 is MNHEY, CDR2 SVGEGT. The CDR3 is 15 amino acids. J gave up 6 bases and V 6 bases, and 13 bases lay outside the gene matches. The CDR3 loop reads CASSPPPGGIAEQYF. CDR3 nucleotide sequence: TGTGCCAGCAGCCCCCCCCCGGGAGGGATCGCCGAGCAGTACTTC.

This clone was found once. This chain joins TRBV6-5 and TRBJ2-3, with D tentatively TRBD1 (5 bases). Germline lookup yields CDR1 MNHEY and CDR2 SVGAGI. CDR3 length: 16 amino acids. Trimming removed 4 bases from V and 5 bases from J, with 19 bases in between. The CDR3 region is CASSSYETRRGDTQYF. The CDR3 region has the DNA TGTGCCAGCAGTTCCTACGAGACCCGAAGGGGAGATACGCAGTATTTT.

The J gene is TRBJ2-1, the V gene TRBV7-2, with 11 bases that match TRBD2. CDR1 is SGHTA, CDR2 FQGNSA, per germline. The CDR3 consists of 15 residues. With 4 bases clipped from V and 5 bases from J, the junction kept 4 bases outside the gene matches. In nucleotides, the CDR3 is TGTGCCAGCAGCTCTGGACTAGCGGGTCACAATGAGCAGTTCTTC. Translated: CASSSGLAGHNEQFF.

The chain is built from TRBV19 and TRBJ1-1; 11 nucleotides align to TRBD1. V was pared by 3 bases and J by 5 bases, with 5 bases of the junction left unmatched. This CDR3 is built from 15 residues. Germline CDR1 reads LNHDA; CDR2 reads SQIVND (reference sequence). CDR3 protein: CASSIPDRGRTEAFF. CDR3 DNA: TGTGCCAGTAGTATCCCGGACAGGGGGCGAACTGAAGCTTTCTTT. Using reference TRBV19 and TRBJ1-1 for the parts outside the CDR3, the full variable domain is DGGITQSPKYLFRKEGQNVTLSCEQNLNHDAMYWYRQDPGQGLRLIYYSQIVNDFQKGDIAEGYSVSREKKESFPLTVTSAQKNPTAFYLCASSIPDRGRTEAFFGQGTRLTVV.

The genes are TRBV7-9 and TRBJ2-7; 7 positions match TRBD1. The germline CDR1 and CDR2 sequences are SEHNR and FQNEAQ (reference sequence). The ends lost 4 bases at V and 4 bases at J; junction bases unmatched: 7. The CDR3 runs to 14 residues. CDR3 bases: TGTGCCAGCAGCTACCGGGACAGATTTTACGAGCAGTACTTC. Amino acid sequence: CASSYRDRFYEQYF.

This clone was seen only once. The chain couples TRBV7-2 to TRBJ1-1, with unresolved D. V was shortened by 5 bases and J by 2 bases, with 12 bases between the two germline ends. This CDR3 region has 14 residues. Per the germline V gene, CDR1 is SGHTA and CDR2 is FQGNSA. CDR3 bases: TGTGCCAGCAGCCCACCGGGGAGTAACACTGAAGCTTTCTTT. Protein: CASSPPGSNTEAFF.

The genes are TRBV25-1 and TRBJ2-2, with D unresolved. Looked up from germline, CDR1 is MGHDK and CDR2 is SYGVNS. The CDR3 totals 14 residues. Between the trimmed V and J ends, which lost 4 bases and 0 bases, there was a span of 6 bases. CDR3 region: CASSGLPNTGELFF. CDR3 DNA: TGTGCCAGCAGTGGCCTACCGAACACCGGGGAGCTGTTTTTT.

The gene calls are TRBV24-1 and TRBJ1-2, with 7 bases identical to TRBD1. Looked up from germline, CDR1 is KGHDR and CDR2 is SFDVKD. V dropped 5 bases and J dropped 6; count of bases not matched to a gene: 8. The CDR3 runs 14 residues. CDR3 sequence (DNA): TGTGCCACCAGTGGCCCAGACAGGGAAGATGGCTACACCTTC. Its protein is CATSGPDREDGYTF.

The chain combines TRBV29-1 with TRBJ2-1; TRBD1 agrees at 10 bases. This CDR3 spans 16 amino acids. Trimming took 6 bases from V and 8 from J; bases not matched to a gene: 16. Germline CDR1 reads SQVTM; CDR2 reads ANQGSEA. The CDR3 DNA sequence: TGCAGCGTGAACCAAAAGGACAGGGGGATTTTGGATGAGCAGTTCTTC. Translation: CSVNQKDRGILDEQFF.

This clone was picked up a small number of times. The chain uses TRBV4-2 and TRBJ2-7, with D tentatively TRBD2 (5 bases). V lost 2 bases and J lost 6, with 14 bases in between. The germline V gene encodes CDR1 LGHNA and CDR2 YNFKEQ. The CDR3 is 14 residues long. CDR3 amino acids: CASSQTREGFEQYF. The DNA for the CDR3 is TGTGCCAGCAGCCAAACCCGGGAAGGGTTCGAGCAGTACTTC.

This chain joins TRBV6-5 and TRBJ1-2; 8 nucleotides align to TRBD1. CDR3 size: 13 residues. The trim removed 6 bases at V and 2 bases at J, leaving 2 bases unmatched. CDR1 is MNHEY, CDR2 SVGAGI, per germline. The CDR3 DNA reads as TGTGCCAGCAGGGGACAGGAAAACTATGGCTACACCTTC. This codes for CASRGQENYGYTF.

V gene TRBV27 combines with J gene TRBJ2-5; tentative D call: TRBD1 (6 bases). Between the trimmed V and J ends, which lost 4 bases and 0 bases, there was a span of 6 bases. This CDR3 has 13 amino acids. The germline V gene has CDR1 MNHEY and CDR2 SMNVEV (reference sequence). The CDR3 spells CASSYRDQETQYF. The CDR3 DNA sequence: TGTGCCAGCAGTTACAGGGACCAAGAGACCCAGTACTTC.

The chain has TRBV7-8 and TRBJ2-5, with D unresolved. The CDR3 sequence is 14 residues long. Germline CDR1 is SGHVS and CDR2 is FQNEAQ. V was trimmed by 4 bases and J by 7 bases, leaving 16 bases between them. The CDR3 loop is CASSSPRNGATQYF. The CDR3 region has the DNA TGTGCCAGCAGCTCCCCGAGGAATGGTGCGACCCAGTACTTC.

In its sample, this clone was seen a few times. The chain carries TRBV7-9 and TRBJ2-5; D is ambiguous. The CDR3 length is 15 residues. Germline V lookup: CDR1 SEHNR, CDR2 FQNEAQ (reference sequence). Trimming cost V 1 base and J 4 bases, with 13 bases left between them. In nucleotides, the CDR3 is TGTGCCAGCAGCTTAGGACCATCAGAGGCAGAGACCCAGTACTTC. The encoded protein is CASSLGPSEAETQYF.